This entry lists 24 T cell receptor beta chains sequenced from one sample in a study of beta chain features in type 1 diabetes. These receptors have no identified antigens. Study outcomes and limitations: Moderately but significantly shorter TCRB CDR3s were found in Type 1 diabetes patients in all four CD4+ subsets.

The study reverse transcribed the entire isolated RNA, so it sequenced expressed TCRB transcripts. Method: immunoSEQ multiplex PCR; TCRdb's copy keeps in-frame clones and lacks some. The table has about 390,000 clones, roughly 9.8% seen once; the top ten hold less than 0.65%. Sequenced material: central memory CD4+ T cells from blood. Receptor source: a man aged 25 to 40 with type 1 diabetes.

Many counts were recorded for this clone. The gene calls are TRBV2 and TRBJ1-4, with D perhaps TRBD1 (5 bases). Trimming stripped 6 bases from V and 6 bases from J, with 11 bases between. The CDR3 length is 13 residues. Germline lookup yields CDR1 SNHLY and CDR2 FYNNEI. CDR3: CASRIRGDEKLFF. CDR3 in DNA: TGTGCCAGCAGAATCCGAGGGGATGAAAAACTGTTTTTT.

Many counts were recorded for this clone. The genes are TRBV7-3 and TRBJ2-1, with 15 nucleotides matching TRBD2. The germline gives CDR1 SGHTA, CDR2 FQGTGA. This CDR3 region has 16 residues. The V and J ends lost 4 bases and 10 bases, in that order; junction bases with no gene match: 8. This chain's CDR3 is CASSSGAGLAGGEQFF. The CDR3 region has the DNA TGTGCCAGCAGCTCCGGGGCGGGACTAGCGGGAGGAGAGCAGTTCTTC.

The table lists this clone with many counts. V gene TRBV9 combines with J gene TRBJ1-2, with TRBD1 as a possible D gene (5 bases). Trimming left V 3 bases short and J 8 bases short, with 17 bases between. The CDR3 is made up of 14 amino acids. The germline CDR1 and CDR2 sequences are SGDLS and YYNGEE. The CDR3: CASSAGTVFGGYTF. CDR3 coding DNA: TGTGCCAGCAGCGCTGGGACGGTCTTTGGAGGCTACACCTTC.

The table lists this clone with many counts. The rearrangement links TRBV7-2 to TRBJ2-1; 7 bases match TRBD2. This CDR3 contains 14 residues. In germline, CDR1 is SGHTA, CDR2 FQGNSA. After removal of 5 bases from V and 4 bases from J, the junction contained 5 bases not matched to a gene. The CDR3 DNA reads TGTGCCAGCAGCGCCAGGACTAGGTACAATGAGCAGTTCTTC. It specifies CASSARTRYNEQFF. Using reference TRBV7-2 and TRBJ2-1 for the parts outside the CDR3, the full variable domain is GAGVSQSPSNKVTEKGKDVELRCDPISGHTALYWYRQSLGQGLEFLIYFQGNSAPDKSGLPSDRFSAERTGGSVSTLTIQRTQQEDSAVYLCASSARTRYNEQFFGPGTRLTVL.

This clone was seen only a few times. The CDR3 reads CASSPPGAGQGYGYTF. In nucleotides, the CDR3 is TGTGCCAGCAGCCCCCCCGGTGCGGGACAGGGGTATGGCTACACCTTC. The V call is TRBV14, the J call TRBJ1-2; TRBD1 aligns across 10 bases. Germline assignment: CDR1 SGHDN and CDR2 FVKESK. Trimming at V came to 4 bases and at J to 5 bases, leaving 10 bases not matched to a gene. The CDR3 totals 16 residues.

This clone was detected a few times. The rearrangement uses TRBV30 and TRBJ2-1, with D possibly being TRBD1 or TRBD2 (5 bases each). CDR1 and CDR2 (germline): GTSNPN, SVGIG (reference sequence). The CDR3 has 13 residues. With 2 bases removed from V and 15 bases from J, the gap between germline ends came to 20 bases. The CDR3 is CAWSLLGTDPPFF. As DNA, the CDR3 is TGTGCCTGGAGTTTACTCGGGACCGACCCACCGTTCTTC.

This clone was seen a few times. This chain joins TRBV9 and TRBJ2-7; TRBD1 might be the D (5 bases). V was cut by 3 bases and J by 0 bases, with 19 bases left in between. CDR3 length: 17 residues. In germline, CDR1 is SGDLS, CDR2 YYNGEE. The CDR3 is CASSGLSQGQASYEQYF. The CDR3 coding sequence is TGTGCCAGCAGCGGACTCTCTCAGGGCCAAGCCTCCTACGAGCAGTACTTC.

The chain uses TRBV7-6 and TRBJ2-3; 11 nucleotides agree with TRBD2. CDR1 is SGHVS and CDR2 is FNYEAQ in the germline V gene. The CDR3 loop spans 16 amino acids. The V and J ends lost 5 bases and 2 bases, in that order; junction bases with no gene match: 6. The DNA of the CDR3 is TGTGCCAGCAGCCCGGGGGGACTAGCGGACACAGATACGCAGTATTTT. Translated: CASSPGGLADTDTQYF.

This clone was detected only a few times. This chain connects TRBV15 to TRBJ1-4; D is undetermined. V was pared by 1 base and J by 6 bases, with 3 bases between. Germline values: CDR1 LNHNV, CDR2 YYDKDF (reference sequence). The CDR3 runs to 12 residues. The CDR3 coding sequence is TGTGCCACCAGCAGAGTAGATGAAAAACTGTTTTTT. It is translated as CATSRVDEKLFF. Variable domain in full (rest from reference TRBV15 and TRBJ1-4): DAMVIQNPRYQVTQFGKPVTLSCSQTLNHNVMYWYQQKSSQAPKLLFHYYDKDFNNEADTPDNFQSRRPNTSFCFLDIRSPGLGDTAMYLCATSRVDEKLFFGSGTQLSVL.

Notes on this clone: One end of the junction varies from germline; a read error may be responsible. The chain combines TRBV4-1 with TRBJ2-3; maybe TRBD1 (6 bases). CDR1 MGHRA and CDR2 YSYEKL come from the germline V gene. The CDR3 consists of 15 residues. The CDR3, as DNA: TGTGCCAGCAGCTTGGCGGCAGGGGACACAGATACGCAGTATTTT. Translated: CASSLAAGDTDTQYF.

This clone turned up a few times. CDR3 sequence reads: CASSLAFSGSYNEQFF. The DNA of the CDR3 is TGTGCCAGCAGCTTAGCGTTCAGCGGCTCCTACAATGAGCAGTTCTTC. The chain employs TRBV7-2 and TRBJ2-1, with TRBD2 as a possible D gene (5 bases). V was shortened by 0 bases and J by 0 bases, with 9 bases between the two germline ends. The CDR3 contains 16 residues. Germline loops: CDR1 SGHTA, CDR2 FQGNSA. The variable domain in full, completed from reference TRBV7-2 and TRBJ2-1, reads GAGVSQSPSNKVTEKGKDVELRCDPISGHTALYWYRQSLGQGLEFLIYFQGNSAPDKSGLPSDRFSAERTGGSVSTLTIQRTQQEDSAVYLCASSLAFSGSYNEQFFGPGTRLTVL.

The chain recombines TRBV5-1 with TRBJ1-1; 8 bases agree with TRBD1. Losses at the gene ends were 5 bases for V and 6 bases for J; bases not matched to a gene: 12. There are 15 residues in the CDR3. Germline lookup yields CDR1 SGHRS and CDR2 YFSETQ. CDR3 protein: CASSFGQGGLAEAFF. The CDR3 DNA sequence: TGCGCCAGCAGTTTCGGACAGGGAGGGTTAGCTGAAGCTTTCTTT.

The V and J genes are TRBV5-1 and TRBJ2-5; D is possibly TRBD1 or TRBD2 (5 bases each). From germline, CDR1 is SGHRS and CDR2 YFSETQ. The CDR3 consists of 13 residues. The ends were cut back, 4 bases at V and 5 bases at J, with 12 bases in the middle. CDR3 loop: CASSSDEGETQYF. The CDR3 DNA follows: TGCGCCAGCAGCAGCGACGAGGGGGAGACCCAGTACTTC.

This clone was detected only a few times. The rearrangement links TRBV10-3 to TRBJ2-5; 9 positions agree with TRBD2. The CDR3 sequence is 12 residues long. With 11 bases clipped from V and 5 bases from J, the junction kept 6 bases outside the gene matches. CDR1 and CDR2 (germline): ENHRY, SYGVKD. The CDR3 DNA is TGTGCCGCCGCGGGGGGGATGGAGACCCAGTACTTC. It encodes CAAAGGMETQYF.

This clone has a handful of counts. The rearrangement uses TRBV28 and TRBJ1-2, with 10 nucleotides matching TRBD1. The trim removed 6 bases at V and 1 base at J, leaving 11 bases unmatched. The CDR3 sequence is 17 residues long. Per germline, CDR1 MDHEN and CDR2 SYDVKM. CDR3 loop: CASSPSGTGAFNYGYTF. CDR3 coding DNA: TGTGCCAGCAGCCCTAGTGGGACAGGGGCCTTTAACTATGGCTACACCTTC.

This clone occurred a few times. The chain recombines TRBV5-4 with TRBJ2-7; weak D call: TRBD2 (5 bases). The CDR3 spans 12 residues. CDR1 and CDR2 from the germline V gene are SGHNT and YYREEE (reference sequence). V was pared by 4 bases and J by 9 bases, with 14 bases between. CDR3 in DNA: TGTGCCAGCAGCCTGCTATCCGGGGTGCAGTACTTC. Encoded protein: CASSLLSGVQYF. Drawing the rest from reference TRBV5-4 and TRBJ2-7, the complete variable domain is ETGVTQSPTHLIKTRGQQVTLRCSSQSGHNTVSWYQQALGQGPQFIFQYYREEENGRGNFPPRFSGLQFPNYSSELNVNALELDDSALYLCASSLLSGVQYFGPGTRLTVT.

The genes are TRBV5-1 and TRBJ2-5; 9 bases fit TRBD1. CDR1 SGHRS and CDR2 YFSETQ come from the germline V gene. V lost 0 bases to trimming and J lost 2 bases; unmatched junction nucleotides: 2. The CDR3 contains 15 residues. This CDR3 reads CASSLVGTGQETQYF. The CDR3 DNA reads TGCGCCAGCAGCTTGGTGGGGACAGGGCAAGAGACCCAGTACTTC.

This clone was seen a few times. The chain recombines TRBV4-1 with TRBJ2-6; D gene ambiguous. Germline V gives CDR1 MGHRA, CDR2 YSYEKL. The CDR3 consists of 14 residues. The germline V and J ends were trimmed by 1 base and 1 base, with 2 bases remaining between them. CDR3 loop: CASSQVSGANVLTF. DNA for the CDR3: TGCGCCAGCAGCCAAGTTTCTGGGGCCAACGTCCTGACTTTC.

In its sample, this clone was seen many times. This chain joins TRBV2 and TRBJ1-2; D is unresolved. The germline V gene has CDR1 SNHLY and CDR2 FYNNEI. With 6 bases removed from V and 0 bases from J, the gap between germline ends came to 11 bases. The CDR3 is made up of 14 amino acids. The CDR3 nucleotides read TGTGCCAGCAGACAGTCCTCTACTAACTATGGCTACACCTTC. It encodes CASRQSSTNYGYTF.

This clone turned up a few times. The chain combines TRBV29-1 with TRBJ2-1, with TRBD2 matching 12 bases. CDR1 is SQVTM, CDR2 ANQGSEA, per germline. V shed 0 bases and J 9 bases; nucleotides not matched to a gene: 9. The CDR3 runs 16 residues. The CDR3 nucleotides read TGCAGCGTTGAAGACCCGCGGCTAGCGGGAGGGAGTGAGCAGTTCTTC. The encoded protein is CSVEDPRLAGGSEQFF.

This clone was detected a few times. This chain connects TRBV29-1 to TRBJ2-3, with D uncertain. The CDR3 contains 13 residues. V lost 3 bases to trimming and J lost 8 bases, with 15 bases between them. Germline V gene lookup returns CDR1 SQVTM and CDR2 ANQGSEA. CDR3: CSVDSPQWGTQYF. DNA for the CDR3: TGCAGCGTTGATAGCCCTCAATGGGGTACGCAGTATTTT.

This clone was seen only a few times. The V gene is TRBV28, the J gene TRBJ1-6; TRBD1 matches 9 bases. CDR1 and CDR2 (germline): MDHEN, SYDVKM. The V segment lost 6 bases and the J segment 0 bases; nucleotides outside the gene matches: 0. The CDR3 contains 15 residues. The CDR3 DNA follows: TGTGCCAGCAGGACAGGGGGCTCCTATAATTCACCCCTCCACTTT. Encoded protein: CASRTGGSYNSPLHF.

Ten or more counts support this clone. The CDR3 loop is CAGREGSTDTQYF. In nucleotides, the CDR3 is TGCGCCGGTCGTGAGGGGTCCACAGATACGCAGTATTTT. V usage is TRBV5-1 and J usage is TRBJ2-3; the D call may be TRBD1 or TRBD2 (5 bases each). The CDR3 is made up of 13 amino acids. Germline V gene lookup returns CDR1 SGHRS and CDR2 YFSETQ. Trimming took off 10 bases at V and 2 bases at J, with 14 bases between the two ends.

The table lists this clone with a few counts. At the DNA level, this CDR3 is encoded by other sequences in the same sample as well. The chain is built from TRBV5-4 and TRBJ2-1; D remains ambiguous. Germline V gene lookup returns CDR1 SGHNT and CDR2 YYREEE (reference sequence). The length of the CDR3 is 16 residues. Between the trimmed V and J ends, which lost 0 bases and 0 bases, there was a span of 10 bases. CDR3 nucleotide sequence: TGTGCCAGCAGCTTGGGCGGTGCTAGCTCCTACAATGAGCAGTTCTTC. Amino acid sequence: CASSLGGASSYNEQFF.